The 26 T cell receptor beta chains reported below all come from one sample, sequenced in a study of control samples from healthy donors and cancer patients. Sequencing used immunoSEQ multiplex PCR; TCRdb keeps in-frame clones, though not all of them. The data show about 130,000 clones, 75% to 95% seen once. Sequenced material: blood. These receptors came from a man between 18 and 29 years old in good health.

This clone was seen only once. The J gene is TRBJ2-7, the V gene TRBV19; either TRBD1 or TRBD2 may supply D (5 bases each). The CDR3 has 13 amino acids. The ends were cut back, 4 bases at V and 5 bases at J, with 12 bases in the middle. The V gene's germline CDR1 is LNHDA and CDR2 SQIVND (reference sequence). The CDR3 DNA sequence: TGTGCCAGTAGTACAATAGGGACCGACGAGCAGTACTTC. Translation: CASSTIGTDEQYF.

This clone was seen a handful of times. The chain carries TRBV9 and TRBJ1-2; no clear D gene. V gave up 0 bases and J gave up 5 bases, with 11 bases separating them. CDR3 length equals 14 residues. In germline, CDR1 is SGDLS, CDR2 YYNGEE. For the CDR3, the DNA is TGTGCCAGCAGCGTAGCGCCGGACCAGTATGGCTACACCTTC. Translated, it gives CASSVAPDQYGYTF.

CDR3 bases: TGCGCCAGCAGCCAAGTGGGGAACACTGAAGCTTTCTTT. It translates to CASSQVGNTEAFF. The V call is TRBV4-1, the J call TRBJ1-1, with D hard to call. This CDR3 region has 13 residues. Germline V gene data show CDR1 as MGHRA and CDR2 as YSYEKL. Trimming pared 1 base from V and 1 base from J, leaving 4 bases between.

The chain carries TRBV28 and TRBJ1-1, with TRBD1 as a possible D gene (5 bases). Per the germline V gene, CDR1 is MDHEN and CDR2 is SYDVKM. V lost 8 bases, J lost 4 bases, and 11 bases lay in between. The CDR3 spans 12 residues. This CDR3 is CASSDRPTEAFF. In nucleotides, the CDR3 is TGTGCCAGCTCCGACAGACCCACTGAAGCTTTCTTT.

J is TRBJ2-3 and V is TRBV14, with 10 nucleotides matching TRBD2. The CDR3 loop spans 15 amino acids. V lost 5 bases to trimming and J lost 3 bases; unmatched junction nucleotides: 5. Germline V gene data show CDR1 as SGHDN and CDR2 as FVKESK. CDR3: CASSTTSGDTDTQYF. The CDR3 region has the DNA TGTGCCAGCAGCACCACTAGCGGGGATACAGATACGCAGTATTTT.

This chain uses TRBV28 with TRBJ2-1, with TRBD1 matching 9 bases. CDR3 length: 14 amino acids. Germline trimming cut 6 bases from V and 5 bases from J; bases unmatched to any gene: 5. CDR1 is MDHEN and CDR2 is SYDVKM in the germline V gene. The CDR3 is CASRETGGNNEQFF. The CDR3 DNA reads as TGTGCCAGCAGGGAAACAGGGGGCAACAATGAGCAGTTCTTC.

The J gene is TRBJ2-7, the V gene TRBV6-6; unclear D gene. This CDR3 is 12 amino acids long. The V gene's germline CDR1 is MNHNY and CDR2 SVGAGI (reference sequence). V dropped 4 bases and J dropped 4 bases, with 8 bases sitting between them. Here the CDR3 reads CASSSSTYEQYF. CDR3 DNA sequence: TGTGCCAGCAGTTCCTCAACTTACGAGCAGTACTTC.

The CDR3 DNA is TGTGCCAGCAGCTGGACTAGCGGATGGGGCAATGAGCAGTTCTTC. It is translated as CASSWTSGWGNEQFF. The chain combines TRBV7-2 with TRBJ2-1; 10 bases are a match to TRBD2. After removal of 4 bases from V and 6 bases from J, the junction contained 6 bases not matched to a gene. This CDR3 comprises 15 residues. The germline gives CDR1 SGHTA, CDR2 FQGNSA. Looking up the rest from reference TRBV7-2 and TRBJ2-1 gives the full variable domain: GAGVSQSPSNKVTEKGKDVELRCDPISGHTALYWYRQSLGQGLEFLIYFQGNSAPDKSGLPSDRFSAERTGGSVSTLTIQRTQQEDSAVYLCASSWTSGWGNEQFFGPGTRLTVL.

The chain recombines TRBV9 with TRBJ1-2, with D possibly TRBD1 on 5 matching bases. V shed 6 bases and J shed 2 bases, with 11 bases lying between them. The CDR3 length is 13 residues. Germline V gene sequence: CDR1 SGDLS, CDR2 YYNGEE. CDR3 sequence reads: CASTAGANYGYTF. DNA of the CDR3: TGTGCCAGCACCGCTGGGGCCAACTATGGCTACACCTTC.

This chain's CDR3 is CASSAGTTEIHEQFF. The CDR3 bases are TGCGCCAGCAGCGCCGGGACAACAGAGATCCATGAGCAGTTCTTC. This chain uses TRBV5-1 with TRBJ2-1, with D possibly matching TRBD1 (6 bases). V lost 4 bases to trimming and J lost 8 bases, with 19 bases between them. This CDR3 is built from 15 residues. In germline, CDR1 is SGHRS, CDR2 YFSETQ. The entire variable domain, with the rest obtained from reference TRBV5-1 and TRBJ2-1, is as follows: KAGVTQTPRYLIKTRGQQVTLSCSPISGHRSVSWYQQTPGQGLQFLFEYFSETQRNKGNFPGRFSGRQFSNSRSEMNVSTLELGDSALYLCASSAGTTEIHEQFFGPGTRLTVL.

The chain couples TRBV11-3 to TRBJ2-3; D is ambiguous. CDR1 SGHNT and CDR2 YENEEA come from the germline V gene. Trimming shortened V by 0 bases and J by 5 bases, and 3 bases separated the two germline ends. The CDR3 contains 12 residues. The DNA of the CDR3 is TGTGCCAGCAGCTTAGATGTAGATACGCAGTATTTT. It translates to CASSLDVDTQYF. The full variable domain, in which reference TRBV11-3 and TRBJ2-3 provide the parts outside the CDR3, is EAGVVQSPRYKIIEKKQPVAFWCNPISGHNTLYWYLQNLGQGPELLIRYENEEAVDDSQLPKDRFSAERLKGVDSTLKIQPAELGDSAVYLCASSLDVDTQYFGPGTRLTVL.

The chain couples TRBV4-1 to TRBJ2-7, with 8 bases aligning to TRBD1. CDR1 and CDR2 from the germline V gene are MGHRA and YSYEKL. The CDR3 runs to 21 residues. V lost 1 base and J lost 1; bases outside the gene matches: 21. For the CDR3, the DNA is TGCGCCAGCAGCCAAGTTCCTACAGCAAAACAGGGGGGCAGAGTATCCTACGAGCAGTACTTC. This encodes CASSQVPTAKQGGRVSYEQYF.

The chain has TRBV12-3 or TRBV12-4 and TRBJ2-1, with D perhaps matching TRBD1 (5 bases). The ends were cut back, 3 bases at V and 8 bases at J, with 11 bases in the middle. The CDR3 extends over 13 amino acids. In DNA, the CDR3 is TGTGCCAGCAGTTTCAGCAGGGTTGATGAGCAGTTCTTC. Translation gives CASSFSRVDEQFF.

CDR3 sequence: CASREEGLGREQYV. In DNA form, the CDR3 reads TGTGCCAGCAGGGAGGAGGGTCTGGGGCGTGAGCAGTACGTC. V and J are TRBV11-2 and TRBJ2-7; D is perhaps TRBD2 (6 bases). The CDR3 contains 14 residues. Germline assignment: CDR1 SGHAT and CDR2 FQNNGV. Trimming removed 6 bases at V and 7 bases at J, with 19 bases between.

The gene calls are TRBV10-2 and TRBJ1-2; TRBD1 matches at 10 bases. The germline V gene encodes CDR1 WSHSY and CDR2 SAAADI. V was clipped by 4 bases and J by 8 bases; unmatched bases: 16. The CDR3 covers 17 residues. CDR3 region: CASSGLFPDRGLWGYTF. CDR3 nucleotides: TGCGCCAGCAGTGGACTATTTCCCGACAGGGGGCTATGGGGCTACACCTTC.

V is TRBV19 and J is TRBJ2-1, with D hard to call. Deletions cut 4 bases from V and 3 bases from J, with 13 bases between. There are 15 residues in the CDR3. The V gene's germline CDR1 is LNHDA and CDR2 SQIVND (reference sequence). The CDR3 loop reads CASSNQMGFYNEQFF. CDR3 coding DNA: TGTGCCAGTAGTAACCAGATGGGGTTCTACAATGAGCAGTTCTTC.

The rearrangement uses TRBV7-8 and TRBJ1-1; D is ambiguous. This CDR3 comprises 14 residues. Trimming shortened V by 6 bases and J by 2 bases, and 13 bases separated the two germline ends. Per the germline V gene, CDR1 is SGHVS and CDR2 is FQNEAQ. CDR3 sequence (DNA): TGTGCCAGCAGGCTGGCAGGAATAAACACTGAAGCTTTCTTT. As protein: CASRLAGINTEAFF.

The chain uses TRBV2 and TRBJ2-5; D is possibly TRBD2 (6 bases). With 5 bases removed from V and 2 bases from J, the gap between germline ends came to 15 bases. The CDR3 extends over 15 amino acids. Germline V gives CDR1 SNHLY, CDR2 FYNNEI. The CDR3 loop reads CASSRYGSGQETQYF. The CDR3, as DNA: TGTGCCAGCAGTCGTTACGGGAGTGGGCAAGAGACCCAGTACTTC.

This chain joins TRBV19 and TRBJ1-6; no clear D gene. The germline gives CDR1 LNHDA, CDR2 SQIVND (reference sequence). The ends were cut back, 6 bases at V and 2 bases at J, with 11 bases in the middle. This CDR3 spans 15 amino acids. CDR3 in amino acids: CASREGGTYNSPLHF. The CDR3 DNA sequence: TGTGCCAGTAGAGAGGGAGGGACCTATAATTCACCCCTCCACTTT.

The chain uses TRBV11-2 and TRBJ1-2; 9 bases match TRBD1. Unmatched junction bases numbered 4, after V lost 4 bases and J lost 4 bases. The CDR3 is 14 amino acids. Per germline, CDR1 SGHAT and CDR2 FQNNGV. CDR3 in DNA: TGTGCCAGCAGCTCGACAGGGGGTTCCTATGGCTACACCTTC. Its translation: CASSSTGGSYGYTF. The full variable domain, its missing parts supplied by reference TRBV11-2 and TRBJ1-2, is EAGVAQSPRYKIIEKRQSVAFWCNPISGHATLYWYQQILGQGPKLLIQFQNNGVVDDSQLPKDRFSAERLKGVDSTLKIQPAKLEDSAVYLCASSSTGGSYGYTFGSGTRLTVV.

The chain has TRBV5-6 and TRBJ1-3; no firm D call. Germline V gives CDR1 SGHDT, CDR2 YYEEEE. With 1 base removed from V and 8 bases from J, the gap between germline ends came to 10 bases. This CDR3 has 13 residues. In DNA, the CDR3 is TGTGCCAGCAGCTTGTATAGTGCGGACACCATATATTTT. It yields the protein CASSLYSADTIYF.

The rearrangement uses TRBV12-3 or TRBV12-4 and TRBJ2-7; D is perhaps TRBD2 (5 bases). The germline V and J ends were trimmed by 3 bases and 6 bases, with 9 bases remaining between them. This CDR3 contains 12 residues. The CDR3 loop reads CASSFVGSEQYV. The CDR3 coding sequence is TGTGCCAGCAGTTTTGTAGGGAGCGAGCAGTACGTC.

The V call is TRBV11-2, the J call TRBJ2-7; D gene unclear. The CDR3 is 14 amino acids. CDR1 is SGHAT and CDR2 is FQNNGV in the germline V gene. V was cut by 1 base and J by 0 bases, with 7 bases left in between. CDR3 region: CASSLVFNSYEQYV. Written as DNA, the CDR3 is TGTGCCAGCAGCTTAGTGTTCAACTCCTACGAGCAGTACGTC.

The gene calls are TRBV30 and TRBJ1-2; D gene ambiguous. CDR3 length: 13 residues. Germline V gene sequence: CDR1 GTSNPN, CDR2 SVGIG (reference sequence). V lost 0 bases, J lost 4 bases, and 9 bases lay in between. The CDR3 here is CAWSVGIGYGYTF. Here the CDR3 DNA reads TGTGCCTGGAGTGTGGGGATTGGCTATGGCTACACCTTC.

The chain uses TRBV9 and TRBJ1-1; D ambiguous. The CDR3 contains 14 residues. V gave up 0 bases and J gave up 1 base, with 7 bases separating them. Germline lookup yields CDR1 SGDLS and CDR2 YYNGEE. The CDR3 DNA follows: TGTGCCAGCAGCGTAGGGGCAGGGAACACTGAAGCTTTCTTT. Translated, it gives CASSVGAGNTEAFF. Full variable domain (rest looked up from reference TRBV9 and TRBJ1-1): DSGVTQTPKHLITATGQRVTLRCSPRSGDLSVYWYQQSLDQGLQFLIQYYNGEERAKGNILERFSAQQFPDLHSELNLSSLELGDSALYFCASSVGAGNTEAFFGQGTRLTVV.

This chain joins TRBV18 and TRBJ2-7; 7 bases map to TRBD1. Trimming at V came to 4 bases and at J to 6 bases, leaving 9 bases not matched to a gene. Germline CDR1 KGHSH, CDR2 LQKENI. The CDR3 runs 14 residues. This CDR3 is CASSQVTGNGEQYF. The CDR3 coding sequence is TGTGCCAGCTCACAAGTGACAGGGAACGGCGAGCAGTACTTC.